The clone carrying this TCR beta chain was seen more than once but under ten times. No antigen is known for it. Despite likely unrecorded immune exposures, the donors were nominally healthy at the time of sampling. The record originates from a study of cytomegalovirus exposure and HLA in healthy donors. Study-wide findings and caveats: In a later analysis, 16,951 TCR beta sequences were associated with HLA alleles at 0.05 false discovery rate. Some V segments, TRBV6-2 and TRBV6-3 among them, were indistinguishable and were therefore excluded. There were under 200 TCR beta chains listed as cytomegalovirus-associated.

The ends lost 6 bases at V and 1 base at J; junction bases unmatched: 7. This CDR3 region has 16 residues. Germline V gene lookup returns CDR1 MNHEY and CDR2 SMNVEV (reference sequence). The PCR made use of 60 Vbeta and 13 Jbeta primers. Libraries were prepared by immunoSEQ multiplex PCR; TCRdb keeps only in-frame clonotypes and omits some of them. This sample has 150,000 to 200,000 clones, with approximately 67% found just once. Sample: PBMCs. This clonotype was sampled from a man aged 35-49 years in good health and CMV-seronegative. The J gene is TRBJ2-5, the V gene TRBV27, with 11 bases matching TRBD2. The CDR3 is CASRLRLAGFQETQYF. CDR3 DNA: TGTGCCAGCAGGCTGAGACTAGCGGGGTTCCAAGAGACCCAGTACTTC.